Each of the 25 T cell receptor beta chains below was sequenced from the same sample in a study of cytomegalovirus exposure and HLA in healthy donors (dated by TCRdb to the late 2010s). Receptor amplification or capture employed the immunoSEQ multiplex PCR assay. The multiplex PCR relied on a mix of 60 forward primers for TCR Vbeta segments and 13 reverse primers for TCR Jbeta segments. TCRdb holds this immuneACCESS table with in-frame rearrangements only. Some clones are missing; in checked studies, unresolved V genes explain under half, and the rest has no known cause. The sample contains 100,000 to 150,000 clones, 78% of them found a single time. In total, the top ten clones hold approximately 11% of the sample. The sample was PBMCs. These receptors came from a man between 25 and 39 years old in good health and CMV-seropositive.

This rearrangement joins TRBV2 to TRBJ2-1; a possible D gene is TRBD2 (6 bases). CDR1 is SNHLY and CDR2 is FYNNEI in the germline V gene. Trimming removed 6 bases at V and 6 bases at J, with 18 bases between. This CDR3 is 15 amino acids long. CDR3 sequence: CASSPLGGKRNEQFF. The CDR3 DNA sequence: TGTGCCAGCAGCCCCCTGGGCGGGAAACGCAATGAGCAGTTCTTC.

The chain employs TRBV30 and TRBJ2-7; 7 bases line up with TRBD2. The ends lost 3 bases at V and 2 bases at J; junction bases unmatched: 7. The CDR3 is 14 residues long. Germline V lookup: CDR1 GTSNPN, CDR2 SVGIG (reference sequence). CDR3: CAWRAAGSTYEQYF. CDR3 nucleotides: TGTGCCTGGAGGGCAGCGGGATCCACCTACGAGCAGTACTTC.

This chain uses TRBV13 with TRBJ2-7, with D perhaps TRBD2 (6 bases). The V end lost 5 bases, the J end lost 5 bases, and 13 bases lay between the germline ends. The CDR3 extends over 13 amino acids. Germline V gene data show CDR1 as PRHDT and CDR2 as FYEKMQ (reference sequence). The CDR3 DNA sequence: TGTGCCAGCAGCATAACGTGGAGGGACGAGCAGTACTTC. This sequence encodes CASSITWRDEQYF.

V and J are TRBV6-5 and TRBJ2-5; 10 positions agree with TRBD2. This CDR3 has 14 residues. V lost 6 bases to trimming and J lost 4 bases; unmatched junction nucleotides: 5. The germline V gene has CDR1 MNHEY and CDR2 SVGAGI. The CDR3 loop reads CASRQAGGPETQYF. CDR3 in DNA: TGTGCCAGCAGACAAGCGGGAGGGCCAGAGACCCAGTACTTC.

This clone was seen a handful of times. The chain links TRBV7-9 to TRBJ2-5; no firm D call. This CDR3 comprises 14 residues. CDR1 is SEHNR, CDR2 FQNEAQ, per germline (reference sequence). V was pared by 5 bases and J by 5 bases, with 15 bases between. The CDR3 sequence: CASSPPVGLETQYF. CDR3 DNA: TGTGCCAGCAGCCCTCCCGTGGGCCTGGAGACCCAGTACTTC. Based on the CDR3 plus reference TRBV7-9 and TRBJ2-5, the full variable domain is DTGVSQNPRHKITKRGQNVTFRCDPISEHNRLYWYRQTLGQGPEFLTYFQNEAQLEKSRLLSDRFSAERPKGSFSTLEIQRTEQGDSAMYLCASSPPVGLETQYFGPGTRLLVL.

The chain couples TRBV15 to TRBJ1-2; TRBD1 might be the D (6 bases). The V gene lost 0 bases and the J gene lost 0 bases, with 14 bases spanning the gap. Germline CDR1 LNHNV, CDR2 YYDKDF (reference sequence). The CDR3 consists of 17 residues. CDR3 sequence: CATSREGGGNANYGYTF. CDR3 sequence (DNA): TGTGCCACCAGCAGAGAAGGGGGGGGGAACGCTAACTATGGCTACACCTTC. The complete variable domain, with remaining parts taken from reference TRBV15 and TRBJ1-2, reads DAMVIQNPRYQVTQFGKPVTLSCSQTLNHNVMYWYQQKSSQAPKLLFHYYDKDFNNEADTPDNFQSRRPNTSFCFLDIRSPGLGDTAMYLCATSREGGGNANYGYTFGSGTRLTVV.

The chain carries TRBV28 and TRBJ1-2, with 9 bases identical to TRBD1. V trimming: 6 bases; J trimming: 5 bases; junction bases outside the gene matches: 4. Germline V gene data show CDR1 as MDHEN and CDR2 as SYDVKM. This CDR3 has 13 amino acids. The CDR3, as DNA: TGTGCCAGCAGCATACAGGGGGCGTATGGCTACACCTTC. Its protein is CASSIQGAYGYTF.

The chain carries TRBV2 and TRBJ2-7, with 12 bases matching TRBD2. CDR1 is SNHLY, CDR2 FYNNEI, per germline. There are 16 residues in the CDR3. V lost 11 bases to trimming and J lost 2 bases; unmatched junction nucleotides: 13. CDR3: CAGGGSSGREAYEQYF. CDR3 nucleotide sequence: TGTGCCGGCGGGGGGTCTAGCGGGAGGGAGGCCTACGAGCAGTACTTC.

This clone occurred once. V usage is TRBV7-7 and J usage is TRBJ2-2, with D unresolved. The CDR3 totals 16 residues. CDR1 and CDR2 from the germline V gene are SSHAT and FNYEAQ (reference sequence). Trimming left V 1 base short and J 0 bases short, with 9 bases between. CDR3 nucleotide sequence: TGTGCCAGCAGCTTAGGAGCTAGACCGAACACCGGGGAGCTGTTTTTT. It specifies CASSLGARPNTGELFF.

V and J are TRBV9 and TRBJ1-1, with TRBD1 identical over 8 bases. Germline loops: CDR1 SGDLS, CDR2 YYNGEE. J lost 5 bases, V lost 3 bases, and 6 bases had no gene match. This CDR3 has 14 amino acids. CDR3 bases: TGTGCCAGCAGCGCCGGCAGGGGGCTAACTGAAGCTTTCTTT. Protein product: CASSAGRGLTEAFF.

The V gene is TRBV6-5, the J gene TRBJ2-2, with D uncertain. Germline V gene lookup returns CDR1 MNHEY and CDR2 SVGAGI. V gave up 5 bases and J gave up 1 base, with 5 bases separating them. The CDR3 sequence is 13 residues long. The chain's CDR3 is CASSRQNTGELFF. The CDR3, as DNA: TGTGCCAGCAGTAGACAGAACACCGGGGAGCTGTTTTTT.

This clone came up once. The chain joins TRBV7-6 to TRBJ2-7; possibly TRBD1 for D (6 bases). The germline V gene has CDR1 SGHVS and CDR2 FNYEAQ. Trimming took off 5 bases at V and 2 bases at J, with 13 bases between the two ends. This CDR3 is 14 amino acids long. CDR3 protein: CASSDLDRPYEQYF. Here the CDR3 DNA reads TGTGCCAGCAGCGACCTCGACAGGCCCTACGAGCAGTACTTC.

This sequence joins TRBV15 and TRBJ1-2, with D unclear. The ends were cut back, 1 base at V and 8 bases at J, with 14 bases in the middle. Looked up from germline, CDR1 is LNHNV and CDR2 is YYDKDF (reference sequence). The CDR3 length is 14 residues. Here the CDR3 DNA reads TGTGCCACCAGCAGAGTGAAGGGCGCGGGGGGCTACACCTTC. It translates to CATSRVKGAGGYTF.

The gene calls are TRBV15 and TRBJ1-1, with D unresolved. CDR1 and CDR2 from the germline V gene are LNHNV and YYDKDF (reference sequence). The V and J ends lost 3 bases and 8 bases respectively, with 10 bases between them. The CDR3 consists of 12 residues. CDR3 coding DNA: TGTGCCACCAGCAGTATTCCAGGAGAAGCTTTCTTT. It codes for CATSSIPGEAFF.

This chain links TRBV11-1 with TRBJ2-3, with TRBD1 as a possible D gene (6 bases). The CDR3 extends over 17 amino acids. Germline V gives CDR1 SGHAT, CDR2 FQDESV (reference sequence). V was trimmed by 1 base and J by 0 bases, leaving 14 bases between them. The CDR3, as DNA: TGTGCCAGCAGCTTAGATAAACAGGGACGGAGCACAGATACGCAGTATTTT. Its translation: CASSLDKQGRSTDTQYF.

The gene calls are TRBV9 and TRBJ2-1, with 9 bases matching TRBD2. Trimming cost V 0 bases and J 0 bases; bases outside gene matches: 4. In germline, CDR1 is SGDLS, CDR2 YYNGEE. The length of the CDR3 is 17 residues. Here the CDR3 DNA reads TGTGCCAGCAGCGTAGGAGGTAGCGGGAGCTCCTACAATGAGCAGTTCTTC. Protein product: CASSVGGSGSSYNEQFF. Complete variable domain (other parts from reference TRBV9 and TRBJ2-1): DSGVTQTPKHLITATGQRVTLRCSPRSGDLSVYWYQQSLDQGLQFLIQYYNGEERAKGNILERFSAQQFPDLHSELNLSSLELGDSALYFCASSVGGSGSSYNEQFFGPGTRLTVL.

V and J are TRBV29-1 and TRBJ2-1; 7 bases are a match to TRBD2. Germline CDR1 reads SQVTM; CDR2 reads ANQGSEA. V shed 3 bases, J shed 0 bases, and the junction held 8 bases outside the gene matches. The CDR3 runs to 16 residues. CDR3 nucleotides: TGCAGCGTTGATCCGGGGAGGGCCAACTCCTACAATGAGCAGTTCTTC. Translating it yields CSVDPGRANSYNEQFF.

V and J are TRBV28 and TRBJ1-2, with D uncertain. Germline V gives CDR1 MDHEN, CDR2 SYDVKM. Trimming cost V 8 bases and J 5 bases, with 12 bases left between them. The CDR3 is 12 amino acids. CDR3 nucleotide sequence: TGTGCCAGCGGTCGGGGAGGGTATGGCTACACCTTC. Its protein product is CASGRGGYGYTF.

The chain's CDR3 is CASSEERSGKAFF. The DNA of the CDR3 is TGTGCCAGCAGTGAAGAGAGGTCAGGGAAAGCTTTCTTT. The V call is TRBV6-1, the J call TRBJ1-1, with D tentatively TRBD1 (5 bases). Germline assignment: CDR1 MNHNS and CDR2 SASEGT. This CDR3 is 13 amino acids long. Trimming removed 1 base from V and 9 bases from J, with 12 bases in between.

J is TRBJ2-1 and V is TRBV27; 11 bases agree with TRBD2. J lost 8 bases, V lost 6 bases, and 3 bases had no gene match. This CDR3 is 13 amino acids long. Per the germline V gene, CDR1 is MNHEY and CDR2 is SMNVEV (reference sequence). CDR3: CASSLSGRDEQFF. The CDR3 bases are TGTGCCAGCAGCCTTAGCGGGAGGGATGAGCAGTTCTTC.

The chain links TRBV18 to TRBJ2-1, with TRBD2 identical over 11 bases. Germline lookup yields CDR1 KGHSH and CDR2 LQKENI. CDR3 length: 14 residues. Trimming took 4 bases from V and 6 from J; bases not matched to a gene: 2. The CDR3 sequence: CASSQLAGGNEQFF. The CDR3 nucleotides are TGTGCCAGCTCACAGCTAGCGGGAGGCAATGAGCAGTTCTTC.

The rearrangement links TRBV10-1 to TRBJ2-2, with TRBD2 matching over 9 bases. Germline-derived CDR1 and CDR2 are WNHNN and SYGVQD (reference sequence). This CDR3 is built from 15 residues. With V trimmed by 5 bases and J by 3 bases, 4 bases remained unmatched. The CDR3 DNA sequence: TGCGCCAGCAGTCGGTCTAGCGGGGACACCGGGGAGCTGTTTTTT. As protein: CASSRSSGDTGELFF.

The genes are TRBV5-6 and TRBJ2-1; maybe TRBD2 (5 bases). The length of the CDR3 is 12 residues. Trimming removed 4 bases from V and 10 bases from J, with 12 bases in between. The V gene's germline CDR1 is SGHDT and CDR2 YYEEEE. CDR3 DNA sequence: TGTGCCAGCAGCCCCGGAGGCCGGGAGCAGTTCTTC. The encoded protein is CASSPGGREQFF.

V and J are TRBV11-2 and TRBJ2-7, with TRBD1 matching 8 bases. Trimming removed 5 bases from V and 5 bases from J; junction bases left unmatched: 8. This CDR3 comprises 14 residues. The germline V gene encodes CDR1 SGHAT and CDR2 FQNNGV. CDR3 amino acids: CASSRQRTGNEQYF. Written as DNA, the CDR3 is TGTGCCAGCAGCCGCCAACGGACAGGGAACGAGCAGTACTTC.

This chain links TRBV4-2 with TRBJ1-3; TRBD1 matches at 8 bases. CDR3 length equals 15 residues. Germline V gene lookup returns CDR1 LGHNA and CDR2 YNFKEQ. With V trimmed by 5 bases and J by 0 bases, 3 bases remained unmatched. CDR3 amino acids: CASSNGQGSGNTIYF. The CDR3 coding sequence is TGTGCCAGCAGCAATGGACAGGGCTCTGGAAACACCATATATTTT.